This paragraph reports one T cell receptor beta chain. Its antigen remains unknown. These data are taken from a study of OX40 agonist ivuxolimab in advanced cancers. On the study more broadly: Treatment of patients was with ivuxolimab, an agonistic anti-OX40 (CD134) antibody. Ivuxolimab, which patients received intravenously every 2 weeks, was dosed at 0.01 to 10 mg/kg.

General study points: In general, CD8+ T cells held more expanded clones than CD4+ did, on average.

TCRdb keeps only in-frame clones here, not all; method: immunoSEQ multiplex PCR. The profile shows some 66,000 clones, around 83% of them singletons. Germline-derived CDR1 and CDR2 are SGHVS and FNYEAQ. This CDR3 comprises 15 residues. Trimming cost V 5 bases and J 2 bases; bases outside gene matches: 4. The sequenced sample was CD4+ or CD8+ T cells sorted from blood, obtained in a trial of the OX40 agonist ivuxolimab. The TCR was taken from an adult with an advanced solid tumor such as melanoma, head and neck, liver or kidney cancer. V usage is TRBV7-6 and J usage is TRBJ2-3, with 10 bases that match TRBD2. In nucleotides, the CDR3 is TGTGCCAGCAGCCTAGGACTAGCGGTCACAGATACGCAGTATTTT. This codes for CASSLGLAVTDTQYF.